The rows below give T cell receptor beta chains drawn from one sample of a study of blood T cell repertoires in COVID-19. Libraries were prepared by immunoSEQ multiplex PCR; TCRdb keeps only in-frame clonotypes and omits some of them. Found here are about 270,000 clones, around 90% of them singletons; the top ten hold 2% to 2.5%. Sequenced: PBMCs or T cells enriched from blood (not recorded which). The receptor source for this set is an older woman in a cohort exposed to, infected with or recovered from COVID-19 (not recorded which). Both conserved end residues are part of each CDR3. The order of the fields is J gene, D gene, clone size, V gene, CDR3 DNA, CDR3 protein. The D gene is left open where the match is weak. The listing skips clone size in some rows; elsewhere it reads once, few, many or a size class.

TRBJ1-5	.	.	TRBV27	TGTGCCAGCAGTAAGGGGTTGGGGGCAAGCAATCAGCCCCAGCATTTT	CASSKGLGASNQPQHF
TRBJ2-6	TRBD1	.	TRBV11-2	TGTGCCAGCAGCTTACAGGGACAGGCCAAGCCAGCCAACGTCCTGACTTTC	CASSLQGQAKPANVLTF
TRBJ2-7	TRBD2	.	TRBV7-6	TGTGCCAGCAGCTTAGGGGCTAGCGGGGAGTACTACGAGCAGTACTTC	CASSLGASGEYYEQYF
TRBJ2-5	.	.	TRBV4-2	TGTGCCAGCAGCCAAGGGGGCTCCTTTGGGAACCAAGAGACCCAGTACTTC	CASSQGGSFGNQETQYF
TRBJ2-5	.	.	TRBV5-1	TGCGCCAGCAGCCGTGGGGAGGAGGGGGAGACCCAGTACTTC	CASSRGEEGETQYF
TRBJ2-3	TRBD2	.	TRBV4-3	TGCGCCAGCAGCCAGAACCTAGCGGGGTCAGCTACGCAGTATTTT	CASSQNLAGSATQYF
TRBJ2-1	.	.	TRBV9	TGTGCCAGCAGCCCCCTAGGGAGTCCTGAGCAGTTCTTC	CASSPLGSPEQFF
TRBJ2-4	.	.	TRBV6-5	TGTGCCAGCAGTTACGGCACAGGGTCACCCAAAAACATTCAGTACTTC	CASSYGTGSPKNIQYF
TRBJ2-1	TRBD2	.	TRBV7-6	TGTGCCAGCAGCTTGAGGGAGGGCCTGTCGGGCAATGAGCAGTTCTTC	CASSLREGLSGNEQFF
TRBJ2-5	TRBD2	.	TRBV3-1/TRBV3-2	TGTGCCAGCAACCAACTAGCGGGAGGCGAGACCCAGTACTTC	CASNQLAGGETQYF
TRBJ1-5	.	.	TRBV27	TGTGCCAGCGACGGGGGGAATAGCAATCAGCCCCAGCATTTT	CASDGGNSNQPQHF
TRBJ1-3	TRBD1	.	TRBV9	TGTGCCAGCAGCGTTGGACAGGGGACAACTGGAAACACCATATATTTT	CASSVGQGTTGNTIYF
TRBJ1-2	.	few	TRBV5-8	TGTGCCAGCAGACTGAACTGGGGGCGTCGACGCTACACCTTC	CASRLNWGRRRYTF
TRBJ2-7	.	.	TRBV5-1	TGCGCCAGCAGCTTCCGGGACTTGTCCTACGAGCAGTACTTC	CASSFRDLSYEQYF
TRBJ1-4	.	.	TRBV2	TGTGCCAGCAGGGGGGGGCTTCAGAGCGAAAAACTGTTTTTT	CASRGGLQSEKLFF
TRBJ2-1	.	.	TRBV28	TGTGCCAGCAGTTTATGGGGGCAGGGTTATGAGCAGTTCTTC	CASSLWGQGYEQFF
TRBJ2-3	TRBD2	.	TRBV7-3	TGTGCCAGCAGTTATCGGGGGGGAGTCTCAGATACGCAGTATTTT	CASSYRGGVSDTQYF
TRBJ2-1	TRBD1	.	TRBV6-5	TGTGCCAGCAGTCTAGAACAGGGGTCCTACAATGAGCAGTTCTTC	CASSLEQGSYNEQFF
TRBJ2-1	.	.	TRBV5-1	TGCGCCAGCCTCCGAGGGGGTCAGAGCAATGAGCAGTTCTTC	CASLRGGQSNEQFF
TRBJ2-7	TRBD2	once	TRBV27	TGTGCCAGCAGTATATCGACTAGCGGCTACGAGCAGTACTTC	CASSISTSGYEQYF
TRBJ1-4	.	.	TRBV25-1	TGTGCCAGCAGTGAATATGGACAGCCAACTAATGAAAAACTGTTTTTT	CASSEYGQPTNEKLFF
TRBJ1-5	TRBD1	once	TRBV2	TGTGCCAGCGGCCCAGGGGGTGCAAATCAGCCCCAGCATTTT	CASGPGGANQPQHF
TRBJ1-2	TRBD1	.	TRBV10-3	TGTGCCATCAGGGGGACAGGGAGGGACTATGGCTACACCTTC	CAIRGTGRDYGYTF
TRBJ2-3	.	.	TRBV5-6	TGTGCCAGCAGCGGGGAGGTAGTAGGCCGCACAGATACGCAGTATTTT	CASSGEVVGRTDTQYF
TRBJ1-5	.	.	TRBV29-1	TGCAGCGTTAGGACAGGCAATCAGCCCCAGCATTTT	CSVRTGNQPQHF
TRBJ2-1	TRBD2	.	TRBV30	TGTGCCTGGAGTCGTCATAGCGGGAGCCCGTACAATGAGCAGTTCTTC	CAWSRHSGSPYNEQFF
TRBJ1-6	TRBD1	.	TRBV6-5	TGTGCCAGCACCAAGGACAGGGGGTTAAATTCACCCCTCCACTTT	CASTKDRGLNSPLHF
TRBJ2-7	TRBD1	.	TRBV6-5	TGTGCCAGCCGCAGGGGGAACCTCTACGAGCAGTACTTC	CASRRGNLYEQYF
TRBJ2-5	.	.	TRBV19	TGTGCCAGTAGTATCCCAGGTGCCGAGACCCAGTACTTC	CASSIPGAETQYF
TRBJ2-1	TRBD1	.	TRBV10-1	TGCGCCAGCAGTGAGTTCAGGGACAGTCTCAGTGAGCAGTTCTTC	CASSEFRDSLSEQFF
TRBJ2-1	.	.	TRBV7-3	TGTGCCAGCAGCCCTTGGAGCTCCTACAATGAGCAGTTCTTC	CASSPWSSYNEQFF
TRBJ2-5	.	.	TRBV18	TGTGCCAGCTCACCCACCTTGGTCCGGGGGGCCCAAGAGACCCAGTACTTC	CASSPTLVRGAQETQYF
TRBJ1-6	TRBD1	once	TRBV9	TGTGCCAGCAGCAACCCGAGGACAGGGGGCATAAGCTCCTATAATTCACCCCTCCACTTT	CASSNPRTGGISSYNSPLHF
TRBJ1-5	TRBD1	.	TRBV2	TGTGCCAGCAGTACAGGGGGGGCGGGTCAGCCCCAGCATTTT	CASSTGGAGQPQHF
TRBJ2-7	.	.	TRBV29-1	TGCAGCGTCGGGGCGGGGGCTGGCTACGAGCAGTACTTC	CSVGAGAGYEQYF
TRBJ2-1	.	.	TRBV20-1	TGCAGTGCTGGGGACTTCCGGCAGTTCTTC	CSAGDFRQFF
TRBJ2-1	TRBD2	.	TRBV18	TGTGCCAGCTCAGGGACTAGCGGGCAGTTCTTC	CASSGTSGQFF
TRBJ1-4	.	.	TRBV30	TGTGCCTGGAGTTTAGACTTTGTGAGTGAAAAACTGTTTTTT	CAWSLDFVSEKLFF
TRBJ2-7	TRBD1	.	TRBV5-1	TGCGCCAGCAGCTTTGGACAGGGCCACGAGCAGTACTTC	CASSFGQGHEQYF
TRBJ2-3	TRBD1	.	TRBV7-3	TGTGCCAGCAGCCACGGAAGTACAGGGGCAGATACGCAGTATTTT	CASSHGSTGADTQYF
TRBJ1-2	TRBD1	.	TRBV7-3	TGTGCCAGCAGCTTAGGGACAGGGACCAACTATGGCTACACCTTC	CASSLGTGTNYGYTF
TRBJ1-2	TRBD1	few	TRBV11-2	TGTGCCAGCAGCTTGGCTACAGGGGAAGGTGGCTACACCTTC	CASSLATGEGGYTF
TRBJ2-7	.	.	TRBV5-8	TGTGCCAGCAGCTTGACAGCCCGATCCTACGAGCAGTACTTC	CASSLTARSYEQYF
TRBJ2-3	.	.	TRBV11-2	TGTGCCAGCAGTCAGACTAGACCCACAGATACGCAGTATTTT	CASSQTRPTDTQYF
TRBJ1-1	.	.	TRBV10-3	TGTGCCATCAGTGATAGTTCGCGAACAGGGACGATGAACACTGAAGCTTTCTTT	CAISDSSRTGTMNTEAFF
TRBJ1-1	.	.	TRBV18	TGTGCCAGCTCACCTACAGGGATGAACACTGAAGCTTTCTTT	CASSPTGMNTEAFF
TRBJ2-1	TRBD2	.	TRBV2	TGTGCCAGCAGTAGCGGGAGCTCCTACAATGAGCAGTTCTTC	CASSSGSSYNEQFF
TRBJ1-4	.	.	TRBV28	TGTGCCAGCAGTTTTCAATCCAGGCTCGCAACTAATGAAAAACTGTTTTTT	CASSFQSRLATNEKLFF
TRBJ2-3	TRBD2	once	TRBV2	TGTGCCAGCAGCTTGGGACTAGCGACGCAAACAGATACGCAGTATTTT	CASSLGLATQTDTQYF
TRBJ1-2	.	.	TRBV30	TGTGCCTGGGGTACAGGGAACTATGGCTACACCTTC	CAWGTGNYGYTF
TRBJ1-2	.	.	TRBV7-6	TGTGCCAGCAGCGCGCCACAGGGTCGGGGCTACACCTTC	CASSAPQGRGYTF
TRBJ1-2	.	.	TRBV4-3	TGCGCCAGCAGCCAAGATGGTACGGGGGGCTATGGCTACACCTTC	CASSQDGTGGYGYTF
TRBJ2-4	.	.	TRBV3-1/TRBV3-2	TGTGCCAGCAGCCAACGAGGGAACATTCAGTACTTC	CASSQRGNIQYF
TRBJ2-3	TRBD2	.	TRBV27	TGTGCCAGCACCCAAAATCAGGCCGGGGGGTATACGCAGTATTTT	CASTQNQAGGYTQYF
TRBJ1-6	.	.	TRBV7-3	TGTGCCAGCAGCTTAATGGGAGGGGATTCACCCCTCCACTTT	CASSLMGGDSPLHF
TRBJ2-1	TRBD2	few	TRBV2	TGTGCCAGCAGTGGGGGGACTAGGTTTGATGAGCAGTTCTTC	CASSGGTRFDEQFF
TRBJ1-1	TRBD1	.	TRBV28	TGTGCCAGCAGTATCGGACAGGGGCAGAACACTGAAGCTTTCTTT	CASSIGQGQNTEAFF
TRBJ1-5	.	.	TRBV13	TGTGCCAGCAGCCTGACAGTGTTGGCGGGCAATCAGCCCCAGCATTTT	CASSLTVLAGNQPQHF
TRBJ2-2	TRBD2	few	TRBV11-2	TGTGCCAGCAGCCCAGCGGGAGTAATCTCCGGGGAGCTGTTTTTT	CASSPAGVISGELFF
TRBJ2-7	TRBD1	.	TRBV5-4	TGTGCCAGCAGCCCCCCGGACAGGGAATACGAGCAGTACTTC	CASSPPDREYEQYF